This is a list of T cell receptor beta chains from one sample in a study of T-cell memory formation after mild COVID-19. One entry per CDR3 protein, called by TCRdb with MiXCR from the 5' RACE reads. The sample carries approximately 300,000 distinct CDR3 sequences, 8% to 9% recorded once. The specimen was PBMCs or a T cell subset sorted from them (not recorded which). The origin of the receptors is a man aged 18 to 29 who had mild COVID-19 (a few samples of this study predate the infection). Cell type and time point are not known. The CDR3 runs from the conserved cysteine through the conserved F or W. D genes are given only for firm matches. Clone size, where shown, is once, few, many, or a class for clones that have expanded.

cdr3_nt: TGTGCCAGCAGCTTAAGGGGAGGCCCAGACTATGGCTACACCTTC; cdr3_aa: CASSLRGGPDYGYTF; d_call: NA; j_call: TRBJ1-2; v_call: TRBV7-3; clone_size: few
cdr3_nt: TGTGCCAGCAGTTTCCGGGACTCCGCAGATACGCAGTATTTT; cdr3_aa: CASSFRDSADTQYF; d_call: NA; j_call: TRBJ2-3; v_call: TRBV12-3/TRBV12-4; clone_size: many
cdr3_nt: TGTGCCAGCAGTTACTCGAATATCCGGGAGCAGTTCTTC; cdr3_aa: CASSYSNIREQFF; d_call: NA; j_call: TRBJ2-1; v_call: TRBV6-5; clone_size: NA
cdr3_nt: TGCGCCAGCAGTTCCCGGGGTGGGGACGGCTACACCTTC; cdr3_aa: CASSSRGGDGYTF; d_call: NA; j_call: TRBJ1-2; v_call: TRBV10-2; clone_size: many
cdr3_nt: TGTGCCAGTAGCCCAGGGGGAAGAAATCAGCCCCAGCATTTT; cdr3_aa: CASSPGGRNQPQHF; d_call: TRBD1; j_call: TRBJ1-5; v_call: TRBV19; clone_size: many
cdr3_nt: TGCGCCAGCAGCTCCGGTGGTAGCGGGGGACAAGAGACCCAGTACTTC; cdr3_aa: CASSSGGSGGQETQYF; d_call: TRBD2; j_call: TRBJ2-5; v_call: TRBV5-1; clone_size: few
cdr3_nt: TGCAGCGTTAGAGAGGGCGTAGTGGAGACCCAGTACTTC; cdr3_aa: CSVREGVVETQYF; d_call: NA; j_call: TRBJ2-5; v_call: TRBV29-1; clone_size: NA
cdr3_nt: TGTGCCAGCAGCCGGGAGGAGGGGGTCCGGAACACCGGGGAGCTGTTTTTT; cdr3_aa: CASSREEGVRNTGELFF; d_call: NA; j_call: TRBJ2-2; v_call: TRBV7-6; clone_size: NA
cdr3_nt: TGCGCCAGCAGCTTGGATGTCCTTACAGCAGATACGCAGTATTTT; cdr3_aa: CASSLDVLTADTQYF; d_call: NA; j_call: TRBJ2-3; v_call: TRBV5-1; clone_size: few
cdr3_nt: TGTGCCAGCAGCCAAAGCAGGGGGCCCTACAATGAGCAGTTCTTC; cdr3_aa: CASSQSRGPYNEQFF; d_call: TRBD1; j_call: TRBJ2-1; v_call: TRBV4-2; clone_size: NA
cdr3_nt: TGCGCCAGCAGCTCGAGGGACAGGGTTACAGATACGCAGTATTTT; cdr3_aa: CASSSRDRVTDTQYF; d_call: TRBD1; j_call: TRBJ2-3; v_call: TRBV5-1; clone_size: many
cdr3_nt: TGTGCCAGCAGTTACTCCCTAGCGGGGGACACAGATACGCAGTATTTT; cdr3_aa: CASSYSLAGDTDTQYF; d_call: TRBD2; j_call: TRBJ2-3; v_call: TRBV6-5; clone_size: NA
cdr3_nt: TGTGCCAGCAGTTTCCACGGCACCTACGAGCAGTACTTC; cdr3_aa: CASSFHGTYEQYF; d_call: NA; j_call: TRBJ2-7; v_call: TRBV12-3/TRBV12-4; clone_size: NA
cdr3_nt: TGTGCCAGCAGCTATAACAAGGGGCAAGCAGATACGCAGTATTTT; cdr3_aa: CASSYNKGQADTQYF; d_call: NA; j_call: TRBJ2-3; v_call: TRBV7-9; clone_size: NA
cdr3_nt: TGCAGTGCTAGAACGTGGCCAGTCCAAGAGACCCAGTACTTC; cdr3_aa: CSARTWPVQETQYF; d_call: NA; j_call: TRBJ2-5; v_call: TRBV20-1; clone_size: many
cdr3_nt: TGCGCCGTACTCCGGGACAATTACAATGAGCAGTTCTTC; cdr3_aa: CAVLRDNYNEQFF; d_call: NA; j_call: TRBJ2-1; v_call: TRBV10-2; clone_size: many
cdr3_nt: TGCAGTGCTCGTAGACAGCCTTATGGCTACACCTTC; cdr3_aa: CSARRQPYGYTF; d_call: NA; j_call: TRBJ1-2; v_call: TRBV20-1; clone_size: few
cdr3_nt: TGTGCCATCAGTCTTCAGATGGGTGGTGAAAAACTGTTTTTT; cdr3_aa: CAISLQMGGEKLFF; d_call: NA; j_call: TRBJ1-4; v_call: TRBV10-3; clone_size: NA
cdr3_nt: TGTGCCAGCGTTTGGGGGGGAGCAGGGGACACAGATACGCAGTATTTT; cdr3_aa: CASVWGGAGDTDTQYF; d_call: NA; j_call: TRBJ2-3; v_call: TRBV6-6; clone_size: few
cdr3_nt: TGCGCCAGCAGCGCCCACCCCCAACGGCCAGGTCTAACAGATACGCAGTATTTT; cdr3_aa: CASSAHPQRPGLTDTQYF; d_call: NA; j_call: TRBJ2-3; v_call: TRBV5-1; clone_size: NA
cdr3_nt: TGTGCCAGCACCCTCCTACAGGGAGAGGCCGGGGAGCTGTTTTTT; cdr3_aa: CASTLLQGEAGELFF; d_call: NA; j_call: TRBJ2-2; v_call: TRBV28; clone_size: few
cdr3_nt: TGTGCCAGCAGCGTAGCGACAGGGGGGAGCCGTAACACTGAAGCTTTCTTT; cdr3_aa: CASSVATGGSRNTEAFF; d_call: TRBD1; j_call: TRBJ1-1; v_call: TRBV9; clone_size: few
cdr3_nt: TGTGCCAGCAGCACTCCTGGTAGTGGGGGCACAGATACGCAGTATTTT; cdr3_aa: CASSTPGSGGTDTQYF; d_call: NA; j_call: TRBJ2-3; v_call: TRBV6-2/TRBV6-3; clone_size: few
cdr3_nt: TGTGCCAGCAGCTTATCCGGCAGGGATGGAAACACCATATATTTT; cdr3_aa: CASSLSGRDGNTIYF; d_call: NA; j_call: TRBJ1-3; v_call: TRBV7-2; clone_size: many